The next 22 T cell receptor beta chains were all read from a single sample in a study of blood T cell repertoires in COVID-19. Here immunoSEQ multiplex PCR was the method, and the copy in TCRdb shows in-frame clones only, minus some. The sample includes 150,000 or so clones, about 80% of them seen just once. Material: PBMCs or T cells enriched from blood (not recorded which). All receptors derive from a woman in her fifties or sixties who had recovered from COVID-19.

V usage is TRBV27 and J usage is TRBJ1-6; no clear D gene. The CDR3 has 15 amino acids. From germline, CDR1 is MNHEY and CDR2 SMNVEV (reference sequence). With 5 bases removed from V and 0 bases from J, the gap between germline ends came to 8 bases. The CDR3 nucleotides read TGTGCCAGCAGTCCCAGAGGCTCCTATAATTCACCCCTCCACTTT. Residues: CASSPRGSYNSPLHF.

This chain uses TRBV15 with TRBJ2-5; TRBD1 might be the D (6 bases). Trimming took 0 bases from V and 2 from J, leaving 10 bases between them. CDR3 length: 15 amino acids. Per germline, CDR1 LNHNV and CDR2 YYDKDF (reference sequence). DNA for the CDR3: TGTGCCACCAGCAGAGAATCACAGGGTCAAGAGACCCAGTACTTC. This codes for CATSRESQGQETQYF.

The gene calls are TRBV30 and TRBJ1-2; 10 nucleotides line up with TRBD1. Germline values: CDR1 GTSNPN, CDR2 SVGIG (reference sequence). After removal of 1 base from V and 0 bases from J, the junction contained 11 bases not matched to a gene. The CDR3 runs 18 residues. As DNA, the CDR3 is TGTGCCTGGAGTGGCCATCGGGACAGGGGATTCTCTAACTATGGCTACACCTTC. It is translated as CAWSGHRDRGFSNYGYTF. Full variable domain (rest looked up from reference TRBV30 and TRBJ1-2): SQTIHQWPATLVQPVGSPLSLECTVEGTSNPNLYWYRQAAGRGLQLLFYSVGIGQISSEVPQNLSASRPQDRQFILSSKKLLLSDSGFYLCAWSGHRDRGFSNYGYTFGSGTRLTVV.

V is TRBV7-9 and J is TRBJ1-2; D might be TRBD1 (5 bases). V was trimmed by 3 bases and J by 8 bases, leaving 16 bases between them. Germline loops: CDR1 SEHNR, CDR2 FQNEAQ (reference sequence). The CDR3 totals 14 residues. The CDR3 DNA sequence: TGTGCCAGCAGCTTGACCGGGGGGGTATACGGCTACACCTTC. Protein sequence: CASSLTGGVYGYTF. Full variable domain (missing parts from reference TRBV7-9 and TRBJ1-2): DTGVSQNPRHKITKRGQNVTFRCDPISEHNRLYWYRQTLGQGPEFLTYFQNEAQLEKSRLLSDRFSAERPKGSFSTLEIQRTEQGDSAMYLCASSLTGGVYGYTFGSGTRLTVV.

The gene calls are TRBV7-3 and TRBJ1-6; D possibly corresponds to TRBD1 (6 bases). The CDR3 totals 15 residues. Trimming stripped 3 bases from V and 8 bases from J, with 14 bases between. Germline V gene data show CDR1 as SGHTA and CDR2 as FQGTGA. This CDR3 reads CASSFSQGFDSPLHF. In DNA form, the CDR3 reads TGTGCCAGCAGCTTTAGTCAGGGGTTCGATTCACCCCTCCACTTT.

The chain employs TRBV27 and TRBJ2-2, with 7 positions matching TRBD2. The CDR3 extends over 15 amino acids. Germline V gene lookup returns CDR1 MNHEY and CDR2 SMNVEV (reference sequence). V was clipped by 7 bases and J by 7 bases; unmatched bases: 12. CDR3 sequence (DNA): TGTGCCAGCAACCGAAAAGGACTAGTTGACGGGGAGCTGTTTTTT. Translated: CASNRKGLVDGELFF.

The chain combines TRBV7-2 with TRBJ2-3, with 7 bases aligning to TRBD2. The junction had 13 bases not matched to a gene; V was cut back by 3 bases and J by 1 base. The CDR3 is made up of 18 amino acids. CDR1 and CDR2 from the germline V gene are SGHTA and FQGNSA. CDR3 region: CASSFGVGRGRGTDTQYF. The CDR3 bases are TGTGCCAGCAGCTTTGGAGTAGGGAGGGGCCGGGGCACAGATACGCAGTATTTT.

As DNA, the CDR3 is TGCGCCAGCAGCGATGGACAGGGCGATGAGCAGTTCTTC. This gives the protein CASSDGQGDEQFF. The V gene is TRBV5-1, the J gene TRBJ2-1; 8 bases are shared with TRBD1. Germline V gene sequence: CDR1 SGHRS, CDR2 YFSETQ. J gave up 8 bases and V 4 bases, and 5 bases lay outside the gene matches. The CDR3 covers 13 residues. Full variable domain (rest looked up from reference TRBV5-1 and TRBJ2-1): KAGVTQTPRYLIKTRGQQVTLSCSPISGHRSVSWYQQTPGQGLQFLFEYFSETQRNKGNFPGRFSGRQFSNSRSEMNVSTLELGDSALYLCASSDGQGDEQFFGPGTRLTVL.

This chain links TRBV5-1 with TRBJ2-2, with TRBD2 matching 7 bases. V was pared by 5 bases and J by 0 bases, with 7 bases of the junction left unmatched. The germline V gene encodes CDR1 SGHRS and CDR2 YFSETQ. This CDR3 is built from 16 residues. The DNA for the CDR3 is TGCGCCAGCAGTCGGGCGGGGGAGTCGAACACCGGGGAGCTGTTTTTT. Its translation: CASSRAGESNTGELFF.

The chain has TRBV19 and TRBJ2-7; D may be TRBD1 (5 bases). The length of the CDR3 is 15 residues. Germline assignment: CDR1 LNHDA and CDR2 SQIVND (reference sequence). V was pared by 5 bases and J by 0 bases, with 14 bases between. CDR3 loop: CASSVTGSSSYEQYF. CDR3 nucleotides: TGTGCCAGTAGTGTTACAGGTTCGAGCTCCTACGAGCAGTACTTC.

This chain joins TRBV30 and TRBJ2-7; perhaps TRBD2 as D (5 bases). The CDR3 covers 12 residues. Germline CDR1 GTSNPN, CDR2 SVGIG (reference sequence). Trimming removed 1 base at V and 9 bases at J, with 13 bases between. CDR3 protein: CAWSGVGVWQYF. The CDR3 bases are TGTGCCTGGAGTGGCGTCGGGGTATGGCAGTACTTC.

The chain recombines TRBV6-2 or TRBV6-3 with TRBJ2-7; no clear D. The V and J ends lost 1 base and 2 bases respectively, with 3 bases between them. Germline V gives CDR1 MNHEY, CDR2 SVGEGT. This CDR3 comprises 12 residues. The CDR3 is CASSYYTYEQYF. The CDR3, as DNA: TGTGCCAGCAGTTACTACACCTACGAGCAGTACTTC.

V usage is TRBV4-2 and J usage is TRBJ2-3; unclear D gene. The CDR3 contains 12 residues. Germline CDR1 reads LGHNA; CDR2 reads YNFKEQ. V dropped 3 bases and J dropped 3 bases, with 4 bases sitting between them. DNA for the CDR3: TGTGCCAGCAGCCACGTTACAGATACGCAGTATTTT. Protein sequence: CASSHVTDTQYF.

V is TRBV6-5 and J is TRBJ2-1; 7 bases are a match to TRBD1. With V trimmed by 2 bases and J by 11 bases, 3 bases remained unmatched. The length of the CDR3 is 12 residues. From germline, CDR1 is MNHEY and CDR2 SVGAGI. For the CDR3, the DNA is TGTGCCAGCAGTTACCGGGACAGTCAGCAGTTCTTC. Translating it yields CASSYRDSQQFF.

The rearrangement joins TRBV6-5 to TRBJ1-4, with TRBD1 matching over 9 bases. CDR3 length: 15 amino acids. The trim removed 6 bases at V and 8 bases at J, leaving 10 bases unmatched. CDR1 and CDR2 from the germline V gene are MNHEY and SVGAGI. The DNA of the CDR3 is TGTGCCAGCAGCCCGGGACAGGGACTTAGCGAAAAACTGTTTTTT. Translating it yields CASSPGQGLSEKLFF.

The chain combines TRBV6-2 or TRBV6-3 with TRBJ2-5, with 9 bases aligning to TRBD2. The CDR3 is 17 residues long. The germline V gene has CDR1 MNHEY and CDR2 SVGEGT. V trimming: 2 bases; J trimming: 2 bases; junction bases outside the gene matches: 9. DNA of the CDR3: TGTGCCAGCAGTTACGCAGTCCTAGCGGGGACTCAAGAGACCCAGTACTTC. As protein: CASSYAVLAGTQETQYF.

DNA of the CDR3: TGTGCCAGCAGTGTTCGTGGTAGCGGGGGCACAGATACGCAGTATTTT. Protein product: CASSVRGSGGTDTQYF. The gene calls are TRBV6-4 and TRBJ2-3; 8 nucleotides agree with TRBD2. V trimming: 4 bases; J trimming: 1 base; junction bases outside the gene matches: 7. In germline, CDR1 is MRHNA, CDR2 SNTAGT. The CDR3 extends over 16 amino acids.

The CDR3 sequence: CASSLAGQGMGTQYF. CDR3 DNA sequence: TGTGCCAGCAGCTTAGCGGGACAGGGGATGGGGACCCAGTACTTC. V is TRBV7-8 and J is TRBJ2-5, with 10 bases aligning to TRBD1. Germline-derived CDR1 and CDR2 are SGHVS and FQNEAQ. The CDR3 sequence is 15 residues long. V lost 0 bases to trimming and J lost 7 bases; unmatched junction nucleotides: 5.

CDR3 coding DNA: TGTGCCAGTAGTATCGGCGGTCCCTATGGCTACACCTTC. The encoded protein is CASSIGGPYGYTF. The J gene is TRBJ1-2, the V gene TRBV19; unclear D gene. Germline V gives CDR1 LNHDA, CDR2 SQIVND (reference sequence). This CDR3 is built from 13 residues. V shed 3 bases and J shed 4 bases, with 9 bases lying between them.

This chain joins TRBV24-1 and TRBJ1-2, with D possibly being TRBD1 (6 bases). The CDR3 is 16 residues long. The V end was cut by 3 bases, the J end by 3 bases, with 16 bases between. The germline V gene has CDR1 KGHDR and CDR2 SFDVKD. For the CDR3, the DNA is TGTGCCACCAGTGATCCTTACAGGGCAGGTGACTATGGCTACACCTTC. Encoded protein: CATSDPYRAGDYGYTF.

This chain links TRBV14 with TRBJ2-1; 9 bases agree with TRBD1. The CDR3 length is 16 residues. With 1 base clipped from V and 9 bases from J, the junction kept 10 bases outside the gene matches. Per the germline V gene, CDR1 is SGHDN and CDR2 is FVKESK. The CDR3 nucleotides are TGTGCCAGCAGCCAAGTTGGGTACAGGGGGCTTGGTGAGCAGTTCTTC. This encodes CASSQVGYRGLGEQFF.

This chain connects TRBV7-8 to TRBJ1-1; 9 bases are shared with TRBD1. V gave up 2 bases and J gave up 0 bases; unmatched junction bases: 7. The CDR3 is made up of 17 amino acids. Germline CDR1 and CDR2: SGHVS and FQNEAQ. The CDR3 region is CASSLRPGTGMNTEAFF. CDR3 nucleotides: TGTGCCAGCAGCTTACGTCCCGGGACAGGGATGAACACTGAAGCTTTCTTT.